Presented here are 18 T cell receptor beta chains from one specimen sequenced in a study of radiotherapy plus CTLA-4 blockade in lung cancer. Clones were sequenced by immunoSEQ multiplex PCR, and TCRdb holds only the in-frame ones, with some missing. The sample contains tens of thousands of clones, about 80% of which appear only once. The sample in question was peripheral blood, obtained from a patient treated with radiotherapy plus ipilimumab. These TCRs come from a human donor with non-small cell lung cancer who had a complete response to radiotherapy plus ipilimumab.

This chain joins TRBV11-3 and TRBJ2-4; 9 positions agree with TRBD2. The CDR3 covers 14 residues. Germline values: CDR1 SGHNT, CDR2 YENEEA. V was clipped by 6 bases and J by 6 bases; unmatched bases: 6. The CDR3 DNA sequence: TGTGCCAGCAGTTACTCAGCGGGAGGAAACATTCAGTACTTC. Translating it yields CASSYSAGGNIQYF.

This chain joins TRBV27 and TRBJ1-5; TRBD1 matches at 7 bases. The V gene end was trimmed by 9 bases and the J gene end by 2 bases; junction bases not matched to a gene: 1. Germline assignment: CDR1 MNHEY and CDR2 SMNVEV (reference sequence). This CDR3 comprises 12 residues. CDR3: CASQGGNQPQHF. CDR3 sequence (DNA): TGTGCCAGTCAGGGGGGCAATCAGCCCCAGCATTTT.

The chain uses TRBV30 and TRBJ1-1; TRBD1 agrees at 8 bases. With V trimmed by 2 bases and J by 7 bases, 3 bases remained unmatched. The CDR3 is 12 amino acids. CDR1 is GTSNPN, CDR2 SVGIG, per germline (reference sequence). The CDR3 here is CAWSLTGDEAFF. The CDR3 DNA reads TGTGCCTGGAGTCTGACAGGGGATGAAGCTTTCTTT.

The chain couples TRBV4-3 to TRBJ2-1; a weak D match, TRBD1 (6 bases). CDR3 size: 16 residues. CDR1 and CDR2 (germline): LGHNA, YSLEER. The V end lost 2 bases, the J end lost 4 bases, and 15 bases lay between the germline ends. The CDR3 spells CASSQSDRNTYNEQFF. The CDR3 DNA reads as TGCGCCAGCAGCCAATCCGACAGGAATACTTACAATGAGCAGTTCTTC.

The gene calls are TRBV7-9 and TRBJ2-1; no clear D. Germline V gene data show CDR1 as SEHNR and CDR2 as FQNEAQ (reference sequence). The CDR3 loop spans 15 amino acids. With 1 base removed from V and 3 bases from J, the gap between germline ends came to 10 bases. CDR3 sequence: CASSLVSGNYNEQFF. Written as DNA, the CDR3 is TGTGCCAGCAGCTTAGTCTCCGGAAACTACAATGAGCAGTTCTTC.

The chain recombines TRBV6-5 with TRBJ1-2, with D possibly being TRBD1 (5 bases). This CDR3 comprises 14 residues. Germline CDR1 reads MNHEY; CDR2 reads SVGAGI. V dropped 5 bases and J dropped 4 bases, with 14 bases sitting between them. CDR3 residues: CASSDRRGFYGYTF. The CDR3 DNA reads TGTGCCAGCAGTGACCGAAGGGGCTTCTATGGCTACACCTTC.

The chain couples TRBV19 to TRBJ1-1, with 10 positions matching TRBD1. V lost 5 bases and J lost 7; bases outside the gene matches: 7. CDR1 is LNHDA and CDR2 is SQIVND in the germline V gene (reference sequence). There are 14 residues in the CDR3. The CDR3 is CASSVGQGENEAFF. Written as DNA, the CDR3 is TGTGCCAGTAGTGTTGGACAGGGGGAAAATGAAGCTTTCTTT.

This sequence joins TRBV18 and TRBJ1-2, with D uncertain. The CDR3 loop spans 13 amino acids. The V end lost 3 bases, the J end lost 4 bases, and 9 bases lay between the germline ends. In germline, CDR1 is KGHSH, CDR2 LQKENI. CDR3 DNA sequence: TGTGCCAGCTCACCCTTCCCAGGCTATGGCTACACCTTC. Translating gives CASSPFPGYGYTF.

This chain joins TRBV11-3 and TRBJ1-1; D not certain. The germline CDR1 and CDR2 sequences are SGHNT and YENEEA. Trimming took off 3 bases at V and 4 bases at J, with 9 bases between the two ends. This CDR3 has 13 amino acids. The CDR3 here is CASSFSGSTEAFF. The CDR3 DNA reads TGTGCCAGCAGCTTTTCCGGTTCCACTGAAGCTTTCTTT.

This chain uses TRBV6-5 with TRBJ2-5; D is uncertain. This CDR3 region has 13 residues. Trimming took 2 bases from V and 4 from J, leaving 8 bases between them. Germline-derived CDR1 and CDR2 are MNHEY and SVGAGI. CDR3 sequence reads: CASSYERRETQYF. CDR3 bases: TGTGCCAGCAGTTACGAGAGGCGAGAGACCCAGTACTTC.

J is TRBJ2-5 and V is TRBV5-1; possible D gene TRBD2, 5 bases. V dropped 2 bases and J dropped 5 bases, with 13 bases sitting between them. Germline V gives CDR1 SGHRS, CDR2 YFSETQ. This CDR3 comprises 14 residues. The CDR3 reads CASSFGTSGETQYF. The CDR3 nucleotides are TGCGCCAGCAGCTTTGGCACTAGTGGGGAGACCCAGTACTTC. The whole variable domain, remainder taken from reference TRBV5-1 and TRBJ2-5, is KAGVTQTPRYLIKTRGQQVTLSCSPISGHRSVSWYQQTPGQGLQFLFEYFSETQRNKGNFPGRFSGRQFSNSRSEMNVSTLELGDSALYLCASSFGTSGETQYFGPGTRLLVL.

This clone has just one count. The CDR3 nucleotides are TGTGCCAGCAGCCCTCCTAGCGGGGGGGCTTATGAGCAGTTCTTC. It translates to CASSPPSGGAYEQFF. This chain links TRBV6-5 with TRBJ2-1; TRBD2 matches 12 bases. CDR3 length: 15 residues. With 6 bases clipped from V and 8 bases from J, the junction kept 8 bases outside the gene matches. Germline V gene sequence: CDR1 MNHEY, CDR2 SVGAGI.

The chain uses TRBV11-3 and TRBJ2-5, with TRBD1 matching over 7 bases. The CDR3 runs 15 residues. Trimming at V came to 5 bases and at J to 4 bases, leaving 10 bases not matched to a gene. Per germline, CDR1 SGHNT and CDR2 YENEEA. The CDR3 region has the DNA TGTGCCAGCAGCCACTCGACAGGGTACGGAGAGACCCAGTACTTC. It codes for CASSHSTGYGETQYF.

This sequence joins TRBV5-6 and TRBJ2-7; D gene ambiguous. The CDR3 sequence is 13 residues long. The V gene lost 1 base and the J gene lost 3 bases, with 8 bases spanning the gap. Germline V lookup: CDR1 SGHDT, CDR2 YYEEEE. The CDR3 reads CASSLTAGYEQYV. Here the CDR3 DNA reads TGTGCCAGCAGCTTGACAGCAGGCTACGAGCAGTACGTC.

The genes are TRBV19 and TRBJ1-2; D remains unclear. The CDR3 sequence is 15 residues long. The V end lost 5 bases, the J end lost 4 bases, and 17 bases lay between the germline ends. CDR1 and CDR2 from the germline V gene are LNHDA and SQIVND (reference sequence). The CDR3 reads CASSGLNRKTYGYTF. For the CDR3, the DNA is TGTGCCAGTAGTGGGCTAAATCGAAAGACCTATGGCTACACCTTC.

The chain is built from TRBV19 and TRBJ1-5, with D possibly matching TRBD1 (5 bases). The V gene lost 3 bases and the J gene lost 0 bases, with 12 bases spanning the gap. The V gene's germline CDR1 is LNHDA and CDR2 SQIVND (reference sequence). This CDR3 has 16 amino acids. CDR3 in amino acids: CASSMSDQGSNQPQHF. The CDR3 DNA reads TGTGCCAGTAGTATGAGCGATCAGGGTAGCAATCAGCCCCAGCATTTT.

The rearrangement links TRBV9 to TRBJ2-1; TRBD2 matches at 11 bases. Germline V gene data show CDR1 as SGDLS and CDR2 as YYNGEE. The CDR3 has 15 residues. Trimming cost V 3 bases and J 3 bases; bases outside gene matches: 2. The CDR3 nucleotides read TGTGCCAGCAGCGCGGGACTAGCGGACTACAATGAGCAGTTCTTC. Translating gives CASSAGLADYNEQFF.

The chain joins TRBV6-1 to TRBJ2-7; a weak D match, TRBD1 (5 bases). Germline V lookup: CDR1 MNHNS, CDR2 SASEGT. The CDR3 runs to 14 residues. CDR3 loop: CATKSGSGSYEQYF. The CDR3, as DNA: TGTGCTACTAAGTCAGGGTCAGGCTCCTACGAGCAGTACTTC.